The next 21 T cell receptor beta chains were all read from a single sample in a study of post-analysis software for immune sequencing data. Their specific antigens are unknown. The study's findings and limits: TRBV5-6, TRBV5-1 and TRBV20-1 belonged to a set of about 5 TRBV segments that were more frequent in patients than controls.

Unique molecular identifiers tagged the TCR beta cDNA libraries. TCRdb ran MiXCR on the PCR reads and lists one entry per CDR3 protein. The sample contains 650,000 to 850,000 distinct CDR3 sequences, roughly 50% of which appear only once. Sequencing was carried out using blood. The receptors were sampled from a girl aged 5 to 17 with multiple sclerosis.

The chain carries TRBV7-2 and TRBJ1-5; D possibly corresponds to TRBD1 (5 bases). The CDR3 length is 16 residues. Germline-derived CDR1 and CDR2 are SGHTA and FQGNSA. Between the trimmed V and J ends, which lost 0 bases and 2 bases, there was a span of 11 bases. CDR3 amino acids: CASSLAGTRGNQPQHF. The CDR3 nucleotides read TGTGCCAGCAGCTTAGCGGGGACTCGGGGCAATCAGCCCCAGCATTTT. The entire variable domain, with the rest obtained from reference TRBV7-2 and TRBJ1-5, is as follows: GAGVSQSPSNKVTEKGKDVELRCDPISGHTALYWYRQSLGQGLEFLIYFQGNSAPDKSGLPSDRFSAERTGGSVSTLTIQRTQQEDSAVYLCASSLAGTRGNQPQHFGDGTRLSIL.

CDR3 DNA sequence: TGCAGTGCTGGGGACAGCCTTACAGATACGCAGTATTTT. This gives the protein CSAGDSLTDTQYF. The rearrangement links TRBV20-1 to TRBJ2-3, with TRBD1 matching over 7 bases. From germline, CDR1 is DFQATT and CDR2 SNEGSKA (reference sequence). The V and J ends lost 5 bases and 3 bases, in that order; junction bases with no gene match: 5. The CDR3 spans 13 residues.

This clonotype was counted at least ten times. V gene TRBV20-1 combines with J gene TRBJ2-5; D call uncertain. Trimming cost V 0 bases and J 4 bases, with 0 bases left between them. Germline V CDR1 and CDR2: DFQATT, SNEGSKA (reference sequence). This CDR3 has 10 residues. The CDR3 protein is CSAREETQYF. CDR3 nucleotides: TGCAGTGCTAGAGAAGAGACCCAGTACTTC.

The table lists this clonotype with many counts. This rearrangement joins TRBV5-1 to TRBJ2-7; TRBD2 matches 14 bases. CDR1 is SGHRS and CDR2 is YFSETQ in the germline V gene. The junction had 3 bases not matched to a gene; V was cut back by 3 bases and J by 4 bases. The CDR3 runs to 15 residues. CDR3 bases: TGCGCCAGCAGCTCGGGACTAGCGGGAGCGTACGAGCAGTACTTC. Protein: CASSSGLAGAYEQYF.

The V and J genes are TRBV12-3 or TRBV12-4 and TRBJ2-7; 7 nucleotides line up with TRBD2. This CDR3 region has 13 residues. V gave up 10 bases and J gave up 3 bases; unmatched junction bases: 9. CDR3 amino acids: CAILPTSSYEQYF. The CDR3 DNA reads TGTGCCATCCTACCGACTAGCAGCTACGAGCAGTACTTC.

Of note for this clonotype: At one of its ends the junction is not consistent with the germline gene, which may arise from a read error. The V call is TRBV12-3 or TRBV12-4, the J call TRBJ1-2, with 10 bases fitting TRBD1. The CDR3 consists of 14 residues. The CDR3 region has the DNA TGTGCCAGCAGCCCGACAGGGGGCGGGTATGTCTACACCTTC. Its translation is CASSPTGGGYVYTF.

The chain joins TRBV29-1 to TRBJ2-3; perhaps TRBD1 as D (6 bases). V was trimmed by 7 bases and J by 0 bases, leaving 11 bases between them. Looked up from germline, CDR1 is SQVTM and CDR2 is ANQGSEA. The CDR3 is 13 amino acids. The DNA for the CDR3 is TGCAGCGCTTGGACAGATAGCACAGATACGCAGTATTTT. This encodes CSAWTDSTDTQYF.

The V call is TRBV20-1, the J call TRBJ2-1; the match to TRBD2 covers 16 bases. The CDR3 is made up of 16 amino acids. CDR1 is DFQATT and CDR2 is SNEGSKA in the germline V gene (reference sequence). Germline trimming cut 6 bases from V and 9 bases from J; bases unmatched to any gene: 11. The CDR3 bases are TGCAGTGCCGGGCCGGGACTAGCGGGAGGGGTGGGTGAGCAGTTCTTC. Translated, it gives CSAGPGLAGGVGEQFF.

This clonotype was seen only a few times. This chain uses TRBV7-6 with TRBJ2-4; a weak D match, TRBD2 (6 bases). Between the trimmed V and J ends, which lost 1 base and 8 bases, there was a span of 18 bases. The CDR3 loop spans 16 amino acids. Germline values: CDR1 SGHVS, CDR2 FNYEAQ. The CDR3 region has the DNA TGTGCCAGCAGCTTAGGGCAGGCGGGCCCGGGGGACATTCAGTACTTC. It encodes CASSLGQAGPGDIQYF.

This clonotype was picked up a small number of times. The chain recombines TRBV20-1 with TRBJ1-2, with TRBD1 matching over 9 bases. This CDR3 region has 12 residues. Trimming took 3 bases from V and 8 from J; bases not matched to a gene: 4. CDR1 is DFQATT, CDR2 SNEGSKA, per germline (reference sequence). The CDR3 here is CSASGTGLGYTF. The CDR3 region has the DNA TGCAGTGCTAGCGGGACAGGGTTGGGCTACACCTTC.

This clonotype was detected a few times. A read error may account for a junction end that differs from germline. The CDR3 reads CAGSHRTGTYDEQYF. CDR3 nucleotide sequence: TGTGCCGGCAGCCATCGCACCGGGACATATGACGAGCAGTACTTC. This chain joins TRBV28 and TRBJ2-7; tentative D call: TRBD1 (6 bases). Germline V CDR1 and CDR2: MDHEN, SYDVKM. This CDR3 comprises 15 residues. The variable domain in full, with the rest retrieved from reference TRBV28 and TRBJ2-7, is DVKVTQSSRYLVKRTGEKVFLECVQDMDHENMFWYRQDPGLGLRLIYFSYDVKMKEKGDIPEGYSVSREKKERFSLILESASTNQTSMYLCAGSHRTGTYDEQYFGPGTRLTVT.

This clonotype was seen only a few times. The V gene is TRBV20-1, the J gene TRBJ2-4, with 7 bases aligning to TRBD1. The CDR3 contains 15 residues. V shed 1 base, J shed 6 bases, and the junction held 9 bases outside the gene matches. Germline CDR1 reads DFQATT; CDR2 reads SNEGSKA (reference sequence). CDR3 nucleotides: TGCAGTGCTAGAGTCGGTACAGGGGTAGGAAACATTCAGTACTTC. This codes for CSARVGTGVGNIQYF.

A few counts support this clonotype. This rearrangement joins TRBV12-3 or TRBV12-4 to TRBJ2-3; 9 nucleotides line up with TRBD2. The CDR3 spans 15 residues. Unmatched junction bases numbered 9, after V lost 7 bases and J lost 4 bases. For the CDR3, the DNA is TGTGCCAGCACCGTAGCGGGAGTTCAGTCAGATACGCAGTATTTT. It yields the protein CASTVAGVQSDTQYF.

DNA for the CDR3: TGCAGTGCTAGTAGGGGGGAGCTAGGAAATGAGCAGTTCTTC. Protein sequence: CSASRGELGNEQFF. This chain connects TRBV20-1 to TRBJ2-1; the D call may be TRBD1 or TRBD2 (6 bases each). The CDR3 consists of 14 residues. Trimming took off 3 bases at V and 7 bases at J, with 16 bases between the two ends. Germline V CDR1 and CDR2: DFQATT, SNEGSKA (reference sequence).

The chain recombines TRBV29-1 with TRBJ2-7, with D perhaps given as TRBD1 or TRBD2 (5 bases each). The CDR3 consists of 13 residues. Deletions cut 7 bases from V and 0 bases from J, with 13 bases between. Germline V gene sequence: CDR1 SQVTM, CDR2 ANQGSEA. The CDR3: CSASGTPSYEQYF. As DNA, the CDR3 is TGCAGCGCCTCCGGGACGCCCTCCTACGAGCAGTACTTC.

This clonotype came up a few times. This sequence joins TRBV7-3 and TRBJ2-3; D may be TRBD2 (6 bases). Germline V gives CDR1 SGHTA, CDR2 FQGTGA. This CDR3 has 15 residues. With 5 bases removed from V and 3 bases from J, the gap between germline ends came to 15 bases. DNA for the CDR3: TGTGCCAGCAGCCCCAGTCCGGGGAGGACAGATACGCAGTATTTT. This encodes CASSPSPGRTDTQYF.

The genes are TRBV7-2 and TRBJ2-1; D unclear. Trimming removed 5 bases from V and 7 bases from J, with 12 bases in between. The CDR3 is 13 amino acids. Germline CDR1 reads SGHTA; CDR2 reads FQGNSA. In DNA, the CDR3 is TGTGCCAGCAGCCTTATCCCCTCAAATGAGCAGTTCTTC. Amino acid sequence: CASSLIPSNEQFF. Full variable domain (rest looked up from reference TRBV7-2 and TRBJ2-1): GAGVSQSPSNKVTEKGKDVELRCDPISGHTALYWYRQSLGQGLEFLIYFQGNSAPDKSGLPSDRFSAERTGGSVSTLTIQRTQQEDSAVYLCASSLIPSNEQFFGPGTRLTVL.

This chain joins TRBV5-1 and TRBJ2-7, with D possibly matching TRBD1 (6 bases). CDR3 length equals 14 residues. Germline CDR1 is SGHRS and CDR2 is YFSETQ. V was clipped by 0 bases and J by 6 bases, with 13 bases between them. The CDR3 nucleotides read TGCGCCAGCAGCTTGGTAGCAGGGGAGATCGAGCAGTACTTC. Amino acids: CASSLVAGEIEQYF. The whole variable domain, remainder taken from reference TRBV5-1 and TRBJ2-7, is KAGVTQTPRYLIKTRGQQVTLSCSPISGHRSVSWYQQTPGQGLQFLFEYFSETQRNKGNFPGRFSGRQFSNSRSEMNVSTLELGDSALYLCASSLVAGEIEQYFGPGTRLTVT.

This clonotype was picked up a small number of times. CDR3 nucleotides: TGTGCCAGCAGCCCCGGACTAGTACCCGGGGAGCTGTTTTTT. Translating gives CASSPGLVPGELFF. The V and J genes are TRBV3-1 and TRBJ2-2; TRBD2 matches 7 bases. Germline V gene data show CDR1 as LGHDT and CDR2 as YNNKEL (reference sequence). The CDR3 spans 14 residues. The trim removed 4 bases at V and 6 bases at J, leaving 5 bases unmatched.

The sample holds a few counts of this clonotype. This chain joins TRBV5-1 and TRBJ2-7, with 8 bases aligning to TRBD2. Germline loops: CDR1 SGHRS, CDR2 YFSETQ. Trimming took 4 bases from V and 2 from J; bases not matched to a gene: 8. The length of the CDR3 is 15 residues. CDR3 region: CASSDPAGDPYEQYF. The CDR3 nucleotides are TGCGCCAGCAGCGACCCAGCGGGGGACCCCTACGAGCAGTACTTC.

V and J are TRBV12-3 or TRBV12-4 and TRBJ2-2, with unresolved D. V lost 5 bases, J lost 5 bases, and 6 bases lay in between. The CDR3 is 12 amino acids. CDR3 protein: CASSTQTGELFF. CDR3 nucleotides: TGTGCCAGCAGTACCCAAACCGGGGAGCTGTTTTTT.